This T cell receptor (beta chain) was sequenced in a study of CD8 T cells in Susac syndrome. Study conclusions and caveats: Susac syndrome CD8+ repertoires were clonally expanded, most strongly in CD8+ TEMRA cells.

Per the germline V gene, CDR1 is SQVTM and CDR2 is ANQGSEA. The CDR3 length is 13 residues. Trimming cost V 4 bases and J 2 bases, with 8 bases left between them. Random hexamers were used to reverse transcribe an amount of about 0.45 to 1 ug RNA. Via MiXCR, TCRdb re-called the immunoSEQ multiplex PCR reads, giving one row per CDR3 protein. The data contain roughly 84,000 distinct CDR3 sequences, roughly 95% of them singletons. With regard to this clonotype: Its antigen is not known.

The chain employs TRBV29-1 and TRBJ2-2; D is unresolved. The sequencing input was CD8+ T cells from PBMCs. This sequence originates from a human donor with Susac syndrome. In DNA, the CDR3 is TGCAGCGTTGGGACCCAAAACACCGGGGAGCTGTTTTTT. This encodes CSVGTQNTGELFF.